The source of this TCR beta chain is a study of T cells after yellow fever vaccination. MiXCR, run by TCRdb on the 5' RACE reads, gives a single entry per CDR3 protein. The sample includes over 150,000 distinct CDR3 sequences, approximately 6.2% of them seen just once. The germline gives CDR1 SGHRS, CDR2 YFSETQ. The CDR3 contains 14 residues. V lost 3 bases to trimming and J lost 7 bases, with 14 bases between them. This clonotype appeared many times. The chain recombines TRBV5-1 with TRBJ1-5; D is unclear. The source material was CD4+ T cells sorted from PBMCs, sampled on the day of the first yellow fever vaccination. The source of this sequence is a man between 18 and 35 years old who received the YFV17D yellow fever vaccine. The CDR3, as DNA: TGCGCCAGCAGCTCGGATGAGGGAGGGCAGCCCCAGCATTTT. Amino acid sequence: CASSSDEGGQPQHF.